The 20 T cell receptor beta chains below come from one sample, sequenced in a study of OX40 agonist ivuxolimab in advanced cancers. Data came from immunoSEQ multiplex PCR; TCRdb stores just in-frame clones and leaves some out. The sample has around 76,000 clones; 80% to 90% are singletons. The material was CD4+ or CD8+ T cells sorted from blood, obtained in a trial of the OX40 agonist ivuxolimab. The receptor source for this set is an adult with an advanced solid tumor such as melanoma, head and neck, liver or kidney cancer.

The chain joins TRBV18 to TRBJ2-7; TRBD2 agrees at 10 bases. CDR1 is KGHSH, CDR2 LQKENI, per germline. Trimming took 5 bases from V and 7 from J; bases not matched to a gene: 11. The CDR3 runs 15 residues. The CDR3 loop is CASSSTSGDLREQYF. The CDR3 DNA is TGTGCCAGCTCATCCACTAGCGGGGATTTGAGGGAGCAGTACTTC.

This CDR3 reads CASSLDTAGNTIYF. The CDR3 bases are TGCGCCAGCAGCTTGGATACAGCTGGAAACACCATATATTTT. The V and J genes are TRBV5-1 and TRBJ1-3; no reliable D call. The ends were cut back, 0 bases at V and 2 bases at J, with 6 bases in the middle. The CDR3 runs to 14 residues. Germline V gene lookup returns CDR1 SGHRS and CDR2 YFSETQ. Combining the CDR3 with reference TRBV5-1 and TRBJ1-3 gives the whole variable domain KAGVTQTPRYLIKTRGQQVTLSCSPISGHRSVSWYQQTPGQGLQFLFEYFSETQRNKGNFPGRFSGRQFSNSRSEMNVSTLELGDSALYLCASSLDTAGNTIYFGEGSWLTVV.

This chain's CDR3 is CASSASGDTYNEQFF. The CDR3 coding sequence is TGTGCCAGCAGCGCTAGCGGGGACACCTACAATGAGCAGTTCTTC. V is TRBV9 and J is TRBJ2-1; 9 nucleotides line up with TRBD2. The ends lost 3 bases at V and 2 bases at J; junction bases unmatched: 3. The germline CDR1 and CDR2 sequences are SGDLS and YYNGEE. The CDR3 has 15 amino acids.

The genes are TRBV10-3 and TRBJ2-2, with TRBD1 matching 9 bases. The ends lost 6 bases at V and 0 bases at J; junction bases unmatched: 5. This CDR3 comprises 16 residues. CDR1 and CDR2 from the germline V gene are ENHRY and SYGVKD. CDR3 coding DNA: TGTGCCATCAGCTTAAGGACAGGGGCGAACACCGGGGAGCTGTTTTTT. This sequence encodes CAISLRTGANTGELFF.

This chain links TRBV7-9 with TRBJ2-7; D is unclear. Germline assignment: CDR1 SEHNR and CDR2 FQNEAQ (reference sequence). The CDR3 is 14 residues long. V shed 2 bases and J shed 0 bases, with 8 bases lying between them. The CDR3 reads CASSLSGSSYEQYF. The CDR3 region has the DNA TGTGCCAGCAGCTTATCTGGGTCCTCCTACGAGCAGTACTTC.

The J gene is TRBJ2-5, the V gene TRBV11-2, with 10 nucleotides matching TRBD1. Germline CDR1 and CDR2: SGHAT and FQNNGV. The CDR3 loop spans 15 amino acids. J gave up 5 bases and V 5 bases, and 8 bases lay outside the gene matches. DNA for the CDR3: TGTGCCAGCAGCCCCAGACAGGGGGCTTGGGAGACCCAGTACTTC. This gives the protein CASSPRQGAWETQYF.

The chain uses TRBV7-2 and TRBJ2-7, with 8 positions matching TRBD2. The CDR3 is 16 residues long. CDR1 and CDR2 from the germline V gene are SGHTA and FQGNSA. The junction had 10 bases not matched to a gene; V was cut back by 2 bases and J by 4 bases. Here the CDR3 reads CASSLIPSGGAYEQYF. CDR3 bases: TGTGCCAGCAGCTTAATCCCGAGCGGGGGAGCATACGAGCAGTACTTC. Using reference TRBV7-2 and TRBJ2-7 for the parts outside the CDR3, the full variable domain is GAGVSQSPSNKVTEKGKDVELRCDPISGHTALYWYRQSLGQGLEFLIYFQGNSAPDKSGLPSDRFSAERTGGSVSTLTIQRTQQEDSAVYLCASSLIPSGGAYEQYFGPGTRLTVT.

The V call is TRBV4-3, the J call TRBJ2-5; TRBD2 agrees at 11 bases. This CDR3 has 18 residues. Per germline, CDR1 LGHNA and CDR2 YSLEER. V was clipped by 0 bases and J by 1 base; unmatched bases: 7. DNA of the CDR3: TGCGCCAGCAGCCAAGACTGGAAACTAGCGGGGGTCCAAGAGACCCAGTACTTC. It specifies CASSQDWKLAGVQETQYF.

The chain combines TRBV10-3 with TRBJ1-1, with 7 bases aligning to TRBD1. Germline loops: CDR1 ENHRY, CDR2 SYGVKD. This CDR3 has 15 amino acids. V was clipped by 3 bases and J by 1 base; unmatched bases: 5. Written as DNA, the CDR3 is TGTGCCATCAGTGATTCTGCAGGGGGGAACACTGAAGCTTTCTTT. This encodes CAISDSAGGNTEAFF.

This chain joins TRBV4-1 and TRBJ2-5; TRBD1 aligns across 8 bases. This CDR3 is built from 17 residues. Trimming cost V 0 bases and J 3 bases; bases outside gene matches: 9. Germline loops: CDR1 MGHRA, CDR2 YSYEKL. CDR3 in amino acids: CASSQDRGQAMEETQYF. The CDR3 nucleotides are TGCGCCAGCAGCCAAGATAGGGGACAGGCTATGGAAGAGACCCAGTACTTC.

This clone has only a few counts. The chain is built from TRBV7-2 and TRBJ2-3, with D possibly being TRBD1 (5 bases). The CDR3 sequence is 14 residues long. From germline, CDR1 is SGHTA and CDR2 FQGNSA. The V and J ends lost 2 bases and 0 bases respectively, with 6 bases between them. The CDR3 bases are TGTGCCAGCAGCTTACGACAGAGCACAGATACGCAGTATTTT. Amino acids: CASSLRQSTDTQYF.

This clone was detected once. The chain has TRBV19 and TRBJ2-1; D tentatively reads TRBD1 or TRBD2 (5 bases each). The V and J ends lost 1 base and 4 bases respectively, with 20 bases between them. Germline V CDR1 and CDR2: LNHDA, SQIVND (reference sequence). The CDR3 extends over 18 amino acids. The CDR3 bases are TGTGCCAGTAGTATAGGTTCTGGTGGTCAGGGAGTTTACAATGAGCAGTTCTTC. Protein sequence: CASSIGSGGQGVYNEQFF.

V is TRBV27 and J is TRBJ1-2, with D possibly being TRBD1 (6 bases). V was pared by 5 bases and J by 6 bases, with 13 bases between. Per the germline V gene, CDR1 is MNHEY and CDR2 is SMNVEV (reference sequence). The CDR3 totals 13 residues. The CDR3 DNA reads TGTGCCAGCAGTCCTCAGGGGCAGCATGGCTACACCTTC. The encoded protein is CASSPQGQHGYTF.

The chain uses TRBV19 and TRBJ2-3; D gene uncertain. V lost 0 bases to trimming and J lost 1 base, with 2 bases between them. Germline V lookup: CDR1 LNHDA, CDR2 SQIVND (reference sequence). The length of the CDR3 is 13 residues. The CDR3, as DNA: TGTGCCAGTAGTATAGAAGGCACAGATACGCAGTATTTT. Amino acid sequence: CASSIEGTDTQYF.

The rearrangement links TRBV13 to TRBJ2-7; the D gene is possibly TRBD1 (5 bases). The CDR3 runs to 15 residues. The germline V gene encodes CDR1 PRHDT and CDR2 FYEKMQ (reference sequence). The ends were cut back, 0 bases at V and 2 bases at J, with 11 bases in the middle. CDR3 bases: TGTGCCAGCAGCTTAGGTGGGGTCAGGGCCTACGAGCAGTACTTC. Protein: CASSLGGVRAYEQYF.

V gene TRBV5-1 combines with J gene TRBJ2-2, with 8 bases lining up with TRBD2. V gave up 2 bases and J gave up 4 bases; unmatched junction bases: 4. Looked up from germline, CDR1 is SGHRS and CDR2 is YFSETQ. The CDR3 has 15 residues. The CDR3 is CASSFRTSSTGELFF. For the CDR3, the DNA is TGCGCCAGCAGCTTCCGGACTAGCAGCACCGGGGAGCTGTTTTTT.

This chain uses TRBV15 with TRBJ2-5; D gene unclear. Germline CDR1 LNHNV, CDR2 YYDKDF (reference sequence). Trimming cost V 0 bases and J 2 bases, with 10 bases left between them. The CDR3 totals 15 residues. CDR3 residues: CATSRDLNTQETQYF. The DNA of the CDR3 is TGTGCCACCAGCAGAGATTTGAATACTCAAGAGACCCAGTACTTC.

In nucleotides, the CDR3 is TGTGCCAGCAGCCCCCGACAGGGACGGGTAGAAAAACTGTTTTTT. Its translation is CASSPRQGRVEKLFF. The genes are TRBV7-2 and TRBJ1-4; 7 bases agree with TRBD1. The CDR3 runs to 15 residues. Germline assignment: CDR1 SGHTA and CDR2 FQGNSA. The trim removed 5 bases at V and 8 bases at J, leaving 11 bases unmatched.

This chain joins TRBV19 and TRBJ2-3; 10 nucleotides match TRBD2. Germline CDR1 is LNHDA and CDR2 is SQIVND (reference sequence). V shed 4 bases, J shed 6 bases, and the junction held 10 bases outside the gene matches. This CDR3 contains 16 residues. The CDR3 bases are TGTGCCAGTAGTAGCTCCGGGACTAGCGACGCGGATACGCAGTATTTT. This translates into CASSSSGTSDADTQYF.

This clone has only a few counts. CDR3 sequence: CASTRAAYGYTF. In DNA form, the CDR3 reads TGTGCCAGCACCAGGGCTGCCTATGGCTACACCTTC. V and J are TRBV2 and TRBJ1-2; D is perhaps TRBD1 (5 bases). CDR3 length equals 12 residues. Trimming stripped 7 bases from V and 4 bases from J, with 10 bases between. CDR1 and CDR2 (germline): SNHLY, FYNNEI.